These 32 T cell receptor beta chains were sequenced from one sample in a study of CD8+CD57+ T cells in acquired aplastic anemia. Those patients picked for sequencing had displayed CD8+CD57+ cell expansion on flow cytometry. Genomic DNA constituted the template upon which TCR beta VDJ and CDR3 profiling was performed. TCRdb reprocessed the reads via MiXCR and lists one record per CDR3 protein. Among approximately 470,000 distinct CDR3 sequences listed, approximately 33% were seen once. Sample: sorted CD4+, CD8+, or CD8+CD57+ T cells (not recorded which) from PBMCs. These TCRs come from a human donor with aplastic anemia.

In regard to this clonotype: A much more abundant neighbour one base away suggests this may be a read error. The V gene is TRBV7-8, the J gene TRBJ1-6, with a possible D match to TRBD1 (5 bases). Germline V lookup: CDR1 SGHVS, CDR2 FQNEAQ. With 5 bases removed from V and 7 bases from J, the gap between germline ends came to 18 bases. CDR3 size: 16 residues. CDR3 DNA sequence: TGTGCCAGCAGCAACCGGGGCTCGAATCAGAATTCACCCCTCCACTTT. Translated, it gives CASSNRGSNQNSPLHF.

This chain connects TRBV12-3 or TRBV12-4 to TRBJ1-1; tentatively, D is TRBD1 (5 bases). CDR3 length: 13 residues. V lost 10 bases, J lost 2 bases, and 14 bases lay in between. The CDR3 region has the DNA TGTGCCACCAGCAGGGAGGCTAACACTGAAGCTTTCTTT. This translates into CATSREANTEAFF.

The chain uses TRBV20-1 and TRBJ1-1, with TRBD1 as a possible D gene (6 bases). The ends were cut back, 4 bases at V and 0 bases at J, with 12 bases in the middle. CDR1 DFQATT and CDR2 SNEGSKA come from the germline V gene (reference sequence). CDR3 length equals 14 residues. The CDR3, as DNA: TGCAGTGCTACTCCAGGGGTGGTGAACACTGAAGCTTTCTTT. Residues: CSATPGVVNTEAFF.

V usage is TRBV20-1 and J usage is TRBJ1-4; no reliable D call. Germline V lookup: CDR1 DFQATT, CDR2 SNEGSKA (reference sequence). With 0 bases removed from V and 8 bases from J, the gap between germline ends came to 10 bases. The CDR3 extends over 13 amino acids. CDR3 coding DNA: TGCAGTGCTAGAGATCCCACCGTGGAAAAACTGTTTTTT. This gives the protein CSARDPTVEKLFF.

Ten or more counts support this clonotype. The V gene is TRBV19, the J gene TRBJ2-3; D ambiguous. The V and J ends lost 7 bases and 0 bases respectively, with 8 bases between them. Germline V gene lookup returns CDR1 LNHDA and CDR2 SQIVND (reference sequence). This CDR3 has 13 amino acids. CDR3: CASTLRSTDTQYF. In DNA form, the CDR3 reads TGTGCCAGTACGCTGAGGAGCACAGATACGCAGTATTTT.

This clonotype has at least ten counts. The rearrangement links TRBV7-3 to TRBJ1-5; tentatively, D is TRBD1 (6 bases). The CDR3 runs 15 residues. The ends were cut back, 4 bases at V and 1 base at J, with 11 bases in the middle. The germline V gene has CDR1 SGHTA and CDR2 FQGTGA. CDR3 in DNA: TGTGCCAGCAGCTCCACAGGGACCAGCAATCAGCCCCAGCATTTT. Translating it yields CASSSTGTSNQPQHF.

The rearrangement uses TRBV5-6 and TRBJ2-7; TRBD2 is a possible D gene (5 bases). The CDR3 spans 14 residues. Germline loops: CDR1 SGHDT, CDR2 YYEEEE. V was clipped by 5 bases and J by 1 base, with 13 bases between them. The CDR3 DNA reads TGTGCCAGCAGGAGGACGGGGAATTCCTACGAGCAGTACTTC. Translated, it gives CASRRTGNSYEQYF.

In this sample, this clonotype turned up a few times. The chain's CDR3 is CASKPTGMNYGYTF. The CDR3 nucleotides read TGTGCCAGCAAACCGACAGGGATGAACTATGGCTACACCTTC. The chain recombines TRBV6-2 or TRBV6-3 with TRBJ1-2; 7 nucleotides align to TRBD1. Germline CDR1 MNHEY, CDR2 SVGEGT. The CDR3 is made up of 14 amino acids. Trimming cost V 7 bases and J 2 bases; bases outside gene matches: 7.

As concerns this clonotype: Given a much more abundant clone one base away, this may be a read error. The CDR3 is CASSLSGTSNEQYF. The CDR3 nucleotides read TGTGCCAGTAGCCTTTCCGGGACAAGCAATGAGCAGTACTTC. This sequence joins TRBV19 and TRBJ2-1; D might be TRBD1 (6 bases). The DNA end is more similar to TRBJ2-7, so the J call may be wrong. Germline V gene lookup returns CDR1 LNHDA and CDR2 SQIVND (reference sequence). This CDR3 region has 14 residues.

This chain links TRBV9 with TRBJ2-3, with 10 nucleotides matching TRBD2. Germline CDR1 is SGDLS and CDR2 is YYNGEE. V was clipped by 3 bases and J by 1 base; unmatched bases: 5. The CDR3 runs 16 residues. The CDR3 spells CASSAPGLARTDTQYF. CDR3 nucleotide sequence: TGTGCCAGCAGCGCCCCGGGACTAGCGCGCACAGATACGCAGTATTTT.

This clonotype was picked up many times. The CDR3 here is CASSNNNYGYTF. In nucleotides, the CDR3 is TGTGCCAGTAGTAACAATAACTATGGCTACACCTTC. This chain joins TRBV19 and TRBJ1-2; no reliable D call. The V end was cut by 4 bases, the J end by 1 base, with 4 bases between. This CDR3 spans 12 amino acids. Per the germline V gene, CDR1 is LNHDA and CDR2 is SQIVND (reference sequence).

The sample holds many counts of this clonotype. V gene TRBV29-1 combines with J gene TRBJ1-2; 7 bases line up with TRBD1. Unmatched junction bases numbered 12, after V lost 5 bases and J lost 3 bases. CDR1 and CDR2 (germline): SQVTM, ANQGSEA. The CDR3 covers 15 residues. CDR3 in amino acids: CSVTTGFRRDYGYTF. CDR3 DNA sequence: TGCAGCGTTACGACAGGGTTCCGCAGGGACTATGGCTACACCTTC.

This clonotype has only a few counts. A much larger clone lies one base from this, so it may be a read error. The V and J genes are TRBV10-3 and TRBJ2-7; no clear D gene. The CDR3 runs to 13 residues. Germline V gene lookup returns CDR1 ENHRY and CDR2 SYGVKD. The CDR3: CATSDPGSYEQYF. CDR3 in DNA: TGTGCCACCAGTGATCCGGGCTCCTACGAGCAGTACTTC.

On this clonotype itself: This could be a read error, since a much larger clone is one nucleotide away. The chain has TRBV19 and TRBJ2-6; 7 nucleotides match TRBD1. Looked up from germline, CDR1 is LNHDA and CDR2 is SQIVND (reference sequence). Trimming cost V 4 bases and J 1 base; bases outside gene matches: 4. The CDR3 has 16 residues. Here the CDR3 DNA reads TGTGCCAGTAGTACCCAGACAGGGTCTGGGGCCAACGTCCTGACTTTC. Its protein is CASSTQTGSGANVLTF. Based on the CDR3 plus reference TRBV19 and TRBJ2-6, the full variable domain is DGGITQSPKYLFRKEGQNVTLSCEQNLNHDAMYWYRQDPGQGLRLIYYSQIVNDFQKGDIAEGYSVSREKKESFPLTVTSAQKNPTAFYLCASSTQTGSGANVLTFGAGSRLTVL.

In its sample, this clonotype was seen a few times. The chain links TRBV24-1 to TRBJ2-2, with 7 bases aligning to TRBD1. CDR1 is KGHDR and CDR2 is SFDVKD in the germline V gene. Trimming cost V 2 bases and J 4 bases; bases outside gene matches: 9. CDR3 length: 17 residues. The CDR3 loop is CATSDSKVTGLTGELFF. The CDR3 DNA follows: TGTGCCACCAGTGATTCGAAAGTGACAGGGCTCACCGGGGAGCTGTTTTTT.

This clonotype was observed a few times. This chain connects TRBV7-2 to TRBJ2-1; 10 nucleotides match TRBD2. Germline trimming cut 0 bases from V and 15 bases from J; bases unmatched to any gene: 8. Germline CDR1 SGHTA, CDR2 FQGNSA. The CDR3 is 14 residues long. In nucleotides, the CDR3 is TGTGCCAGCAGCTTAGCTGAGGCTAGCGGGAGTTGGTTCTTC. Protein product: CASSLAEASGSWFF.

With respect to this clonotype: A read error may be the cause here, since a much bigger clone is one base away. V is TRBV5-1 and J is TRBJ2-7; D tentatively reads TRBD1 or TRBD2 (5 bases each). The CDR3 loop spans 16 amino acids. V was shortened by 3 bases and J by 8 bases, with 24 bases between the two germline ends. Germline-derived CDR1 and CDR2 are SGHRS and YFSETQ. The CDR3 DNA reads TGCGCCAGCAGCTGGGGCCTGAGGGAGCAGGCCCACAAGCAGTACTTC. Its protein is CASSWGLREQAHKQYF. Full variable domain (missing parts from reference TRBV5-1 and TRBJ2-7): KAGVTQTPRYLIKTRGQQVTLSCSPISGHRSVSWYQQTPGQGLQFLFEYFSETQRNKGNFPGRFSGRQFSNSRSEMNVSTLELGDSALYLCASSWGLREQAHKQYFGPGTRLTVT.

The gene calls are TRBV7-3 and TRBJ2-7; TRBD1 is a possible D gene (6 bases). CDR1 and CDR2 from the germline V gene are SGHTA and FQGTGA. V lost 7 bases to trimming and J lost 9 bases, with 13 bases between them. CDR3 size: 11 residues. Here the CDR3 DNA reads TGTGCCAGCAAACAGGGCCGGGGGCAGTACTTC. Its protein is CASKQGRGQYF.

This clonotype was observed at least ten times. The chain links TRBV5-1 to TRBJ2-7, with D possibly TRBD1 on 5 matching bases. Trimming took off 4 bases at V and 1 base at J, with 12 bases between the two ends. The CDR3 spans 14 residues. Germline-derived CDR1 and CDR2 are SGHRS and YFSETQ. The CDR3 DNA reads TGCGCCAGCAGCGGAATTGACAGTTCCTACGAGCAGTACTTC. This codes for CASSGIDSSYEQYF.

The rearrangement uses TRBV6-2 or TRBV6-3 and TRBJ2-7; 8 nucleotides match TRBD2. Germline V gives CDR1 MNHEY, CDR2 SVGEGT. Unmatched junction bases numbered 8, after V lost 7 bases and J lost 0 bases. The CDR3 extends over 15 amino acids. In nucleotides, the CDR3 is TGTGCCAGCACCTTTAGCGGGGCCCTCTCCTACGAGCAGTACTTC. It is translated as CASTFSGALSYEQYF.

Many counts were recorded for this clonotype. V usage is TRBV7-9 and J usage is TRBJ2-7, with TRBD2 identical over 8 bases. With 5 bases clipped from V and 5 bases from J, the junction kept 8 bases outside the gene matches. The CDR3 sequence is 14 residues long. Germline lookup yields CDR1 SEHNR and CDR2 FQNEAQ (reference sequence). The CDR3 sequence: CASSRTGAGDEQYF. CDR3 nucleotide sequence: TGTGCCAGCAGCCGAACCGGAGCGGGGGACGAGCAGTACTTC.

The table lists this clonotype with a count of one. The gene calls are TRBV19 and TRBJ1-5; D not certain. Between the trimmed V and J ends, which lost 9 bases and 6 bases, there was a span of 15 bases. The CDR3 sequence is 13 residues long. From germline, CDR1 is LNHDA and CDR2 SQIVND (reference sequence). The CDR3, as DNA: TGTGCCAGCAGTTCATTTATTCGTCAGCCCCAGCATTTT. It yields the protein CASSSFIRQPQHF.

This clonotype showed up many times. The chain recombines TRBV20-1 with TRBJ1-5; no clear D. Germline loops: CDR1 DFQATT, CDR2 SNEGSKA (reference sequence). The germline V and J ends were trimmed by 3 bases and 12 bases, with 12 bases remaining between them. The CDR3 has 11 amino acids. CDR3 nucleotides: TGCAGTGCTAGGCTCCGCGGGAACCAGCATTTT. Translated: CSARLRGNQHF.

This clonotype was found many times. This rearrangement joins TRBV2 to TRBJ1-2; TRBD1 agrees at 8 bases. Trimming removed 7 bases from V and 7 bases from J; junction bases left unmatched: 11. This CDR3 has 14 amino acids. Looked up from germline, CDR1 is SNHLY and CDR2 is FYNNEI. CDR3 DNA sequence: TGTGCCAGCATAGCCGGCAGGGGGCGCGGTGGCTACACCTTC. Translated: CASIAGRGRGGYTF.

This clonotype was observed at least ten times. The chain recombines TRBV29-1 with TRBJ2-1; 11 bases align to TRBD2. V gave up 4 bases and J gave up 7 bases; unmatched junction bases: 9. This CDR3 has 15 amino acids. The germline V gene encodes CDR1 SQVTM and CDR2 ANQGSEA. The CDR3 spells CSVGQLAGVGNEQFF. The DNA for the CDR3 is TGCAGCGTTGGGCAACTAGCGGGAGTGGGGAATGAGCAGTTCTTC.

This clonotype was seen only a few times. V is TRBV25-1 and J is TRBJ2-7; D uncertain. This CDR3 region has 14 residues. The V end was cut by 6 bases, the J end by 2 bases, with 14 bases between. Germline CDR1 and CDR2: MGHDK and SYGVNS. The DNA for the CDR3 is TGTGCCAGCAGAATAAAGACGCAGACCTACGAGCAGTACTTC. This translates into CASRIKTQTYEQYF.

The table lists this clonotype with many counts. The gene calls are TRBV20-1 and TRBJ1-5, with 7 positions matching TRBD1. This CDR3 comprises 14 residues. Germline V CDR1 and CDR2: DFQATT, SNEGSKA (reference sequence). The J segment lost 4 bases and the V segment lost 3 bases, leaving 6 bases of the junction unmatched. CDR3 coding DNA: TGCAGTGCTAGCGAGCAGGGGGGGAATCAGCCCCAGCATTTT. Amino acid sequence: CSASEQGGNQPQHF.

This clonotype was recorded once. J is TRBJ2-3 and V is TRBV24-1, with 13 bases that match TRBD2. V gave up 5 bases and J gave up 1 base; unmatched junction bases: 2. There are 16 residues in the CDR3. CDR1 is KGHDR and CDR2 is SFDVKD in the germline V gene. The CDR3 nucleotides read TGTGCCACCAGTGTCGGGACTAGCGGGGGCACAGATACGCAGTATTTT. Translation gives CATSVGTSGGTDTQYF.

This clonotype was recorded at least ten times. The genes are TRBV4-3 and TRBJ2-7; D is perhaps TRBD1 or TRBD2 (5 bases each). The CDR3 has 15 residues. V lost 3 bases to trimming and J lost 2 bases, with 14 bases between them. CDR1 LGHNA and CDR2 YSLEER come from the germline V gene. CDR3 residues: CASSQQRDGPYEQYF. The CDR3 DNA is TGCGCCAGCAGCCAGCAGAGGGACGGCCCCTACGAGCAGTACTTC.

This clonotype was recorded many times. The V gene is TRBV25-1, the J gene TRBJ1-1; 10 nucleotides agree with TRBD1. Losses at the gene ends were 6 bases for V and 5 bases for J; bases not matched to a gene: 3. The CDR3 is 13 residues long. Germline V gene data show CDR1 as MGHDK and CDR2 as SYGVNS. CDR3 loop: CASSGTGVTEAFF. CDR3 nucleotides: TGTGCCAGCAGCGGGACAGGGGTAACTGAAGCTTTCTTT. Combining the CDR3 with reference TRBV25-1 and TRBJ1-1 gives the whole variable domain EADIYQTPRYLVIGTGKKITLECSQTMGHDKMYWYQQDPGMELHLIHYSYGVNSTEKGDLSSESTVSRIRTEHFPLTLESARPSHTSQYLCASSGTGVTEAFFGQGTRLTVV.

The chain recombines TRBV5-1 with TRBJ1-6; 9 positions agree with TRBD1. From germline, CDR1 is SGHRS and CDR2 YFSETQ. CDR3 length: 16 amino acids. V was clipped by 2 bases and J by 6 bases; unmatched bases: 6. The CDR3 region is CASSLTGGDGNSPLHF. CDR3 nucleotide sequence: TGCGCCAGCAGCTTAACAGGGGGCGACGGTAATTCACCCCTCCACTTT.

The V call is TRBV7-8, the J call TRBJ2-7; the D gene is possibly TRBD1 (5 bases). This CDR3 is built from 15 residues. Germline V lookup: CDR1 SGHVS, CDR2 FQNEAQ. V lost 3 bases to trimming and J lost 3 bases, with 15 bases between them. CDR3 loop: CASSLGHTLNYEQYF. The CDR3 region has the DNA TGTGCCAGCAGCTTGGGGCACACCCTGAACTACGAGCAGTACTTC.